This T cell receptor (beta chain) was captured by sequencing in a study of cytomegalovirus exposure and HLA in healthy donors. PCR involved 60 Vbeta and 13 Jbeta primers. Repertoires were generated with immunoSEQ multiplex PCR, while TCRdb's copy carries only in-frame clones and drops some. This sample has roughly 60,000 clones, with about 80% found just once. The study, taken as a whole, reports: Most subjects had HLA-A and HLA-B alleles reportedly predicted accurately by TCR beta sequences.

Germline-derived CDR1 and CDR2 are SGHRS and YFSETQ. CDR3 length: 14 amino acids. Trimming left V 5 bases short and J 2 bases short, with 11 bases between. This clone was picked up a small number of times. Its target is unknown. The gene calls are TRBV5-1 and TRBJ1-3; perhaps TRBD1 as D (5 bases). The sequenced sample consisted of PBMCs. This TCR was recovered from a female donor in good health and CMV-seronegative. CDR3 region: CASRSRGTGNTIYF. The CDR3 bases are TGCGCCAGCAGAAGTCGGGGGACTGGAAACACCATATATTTT.